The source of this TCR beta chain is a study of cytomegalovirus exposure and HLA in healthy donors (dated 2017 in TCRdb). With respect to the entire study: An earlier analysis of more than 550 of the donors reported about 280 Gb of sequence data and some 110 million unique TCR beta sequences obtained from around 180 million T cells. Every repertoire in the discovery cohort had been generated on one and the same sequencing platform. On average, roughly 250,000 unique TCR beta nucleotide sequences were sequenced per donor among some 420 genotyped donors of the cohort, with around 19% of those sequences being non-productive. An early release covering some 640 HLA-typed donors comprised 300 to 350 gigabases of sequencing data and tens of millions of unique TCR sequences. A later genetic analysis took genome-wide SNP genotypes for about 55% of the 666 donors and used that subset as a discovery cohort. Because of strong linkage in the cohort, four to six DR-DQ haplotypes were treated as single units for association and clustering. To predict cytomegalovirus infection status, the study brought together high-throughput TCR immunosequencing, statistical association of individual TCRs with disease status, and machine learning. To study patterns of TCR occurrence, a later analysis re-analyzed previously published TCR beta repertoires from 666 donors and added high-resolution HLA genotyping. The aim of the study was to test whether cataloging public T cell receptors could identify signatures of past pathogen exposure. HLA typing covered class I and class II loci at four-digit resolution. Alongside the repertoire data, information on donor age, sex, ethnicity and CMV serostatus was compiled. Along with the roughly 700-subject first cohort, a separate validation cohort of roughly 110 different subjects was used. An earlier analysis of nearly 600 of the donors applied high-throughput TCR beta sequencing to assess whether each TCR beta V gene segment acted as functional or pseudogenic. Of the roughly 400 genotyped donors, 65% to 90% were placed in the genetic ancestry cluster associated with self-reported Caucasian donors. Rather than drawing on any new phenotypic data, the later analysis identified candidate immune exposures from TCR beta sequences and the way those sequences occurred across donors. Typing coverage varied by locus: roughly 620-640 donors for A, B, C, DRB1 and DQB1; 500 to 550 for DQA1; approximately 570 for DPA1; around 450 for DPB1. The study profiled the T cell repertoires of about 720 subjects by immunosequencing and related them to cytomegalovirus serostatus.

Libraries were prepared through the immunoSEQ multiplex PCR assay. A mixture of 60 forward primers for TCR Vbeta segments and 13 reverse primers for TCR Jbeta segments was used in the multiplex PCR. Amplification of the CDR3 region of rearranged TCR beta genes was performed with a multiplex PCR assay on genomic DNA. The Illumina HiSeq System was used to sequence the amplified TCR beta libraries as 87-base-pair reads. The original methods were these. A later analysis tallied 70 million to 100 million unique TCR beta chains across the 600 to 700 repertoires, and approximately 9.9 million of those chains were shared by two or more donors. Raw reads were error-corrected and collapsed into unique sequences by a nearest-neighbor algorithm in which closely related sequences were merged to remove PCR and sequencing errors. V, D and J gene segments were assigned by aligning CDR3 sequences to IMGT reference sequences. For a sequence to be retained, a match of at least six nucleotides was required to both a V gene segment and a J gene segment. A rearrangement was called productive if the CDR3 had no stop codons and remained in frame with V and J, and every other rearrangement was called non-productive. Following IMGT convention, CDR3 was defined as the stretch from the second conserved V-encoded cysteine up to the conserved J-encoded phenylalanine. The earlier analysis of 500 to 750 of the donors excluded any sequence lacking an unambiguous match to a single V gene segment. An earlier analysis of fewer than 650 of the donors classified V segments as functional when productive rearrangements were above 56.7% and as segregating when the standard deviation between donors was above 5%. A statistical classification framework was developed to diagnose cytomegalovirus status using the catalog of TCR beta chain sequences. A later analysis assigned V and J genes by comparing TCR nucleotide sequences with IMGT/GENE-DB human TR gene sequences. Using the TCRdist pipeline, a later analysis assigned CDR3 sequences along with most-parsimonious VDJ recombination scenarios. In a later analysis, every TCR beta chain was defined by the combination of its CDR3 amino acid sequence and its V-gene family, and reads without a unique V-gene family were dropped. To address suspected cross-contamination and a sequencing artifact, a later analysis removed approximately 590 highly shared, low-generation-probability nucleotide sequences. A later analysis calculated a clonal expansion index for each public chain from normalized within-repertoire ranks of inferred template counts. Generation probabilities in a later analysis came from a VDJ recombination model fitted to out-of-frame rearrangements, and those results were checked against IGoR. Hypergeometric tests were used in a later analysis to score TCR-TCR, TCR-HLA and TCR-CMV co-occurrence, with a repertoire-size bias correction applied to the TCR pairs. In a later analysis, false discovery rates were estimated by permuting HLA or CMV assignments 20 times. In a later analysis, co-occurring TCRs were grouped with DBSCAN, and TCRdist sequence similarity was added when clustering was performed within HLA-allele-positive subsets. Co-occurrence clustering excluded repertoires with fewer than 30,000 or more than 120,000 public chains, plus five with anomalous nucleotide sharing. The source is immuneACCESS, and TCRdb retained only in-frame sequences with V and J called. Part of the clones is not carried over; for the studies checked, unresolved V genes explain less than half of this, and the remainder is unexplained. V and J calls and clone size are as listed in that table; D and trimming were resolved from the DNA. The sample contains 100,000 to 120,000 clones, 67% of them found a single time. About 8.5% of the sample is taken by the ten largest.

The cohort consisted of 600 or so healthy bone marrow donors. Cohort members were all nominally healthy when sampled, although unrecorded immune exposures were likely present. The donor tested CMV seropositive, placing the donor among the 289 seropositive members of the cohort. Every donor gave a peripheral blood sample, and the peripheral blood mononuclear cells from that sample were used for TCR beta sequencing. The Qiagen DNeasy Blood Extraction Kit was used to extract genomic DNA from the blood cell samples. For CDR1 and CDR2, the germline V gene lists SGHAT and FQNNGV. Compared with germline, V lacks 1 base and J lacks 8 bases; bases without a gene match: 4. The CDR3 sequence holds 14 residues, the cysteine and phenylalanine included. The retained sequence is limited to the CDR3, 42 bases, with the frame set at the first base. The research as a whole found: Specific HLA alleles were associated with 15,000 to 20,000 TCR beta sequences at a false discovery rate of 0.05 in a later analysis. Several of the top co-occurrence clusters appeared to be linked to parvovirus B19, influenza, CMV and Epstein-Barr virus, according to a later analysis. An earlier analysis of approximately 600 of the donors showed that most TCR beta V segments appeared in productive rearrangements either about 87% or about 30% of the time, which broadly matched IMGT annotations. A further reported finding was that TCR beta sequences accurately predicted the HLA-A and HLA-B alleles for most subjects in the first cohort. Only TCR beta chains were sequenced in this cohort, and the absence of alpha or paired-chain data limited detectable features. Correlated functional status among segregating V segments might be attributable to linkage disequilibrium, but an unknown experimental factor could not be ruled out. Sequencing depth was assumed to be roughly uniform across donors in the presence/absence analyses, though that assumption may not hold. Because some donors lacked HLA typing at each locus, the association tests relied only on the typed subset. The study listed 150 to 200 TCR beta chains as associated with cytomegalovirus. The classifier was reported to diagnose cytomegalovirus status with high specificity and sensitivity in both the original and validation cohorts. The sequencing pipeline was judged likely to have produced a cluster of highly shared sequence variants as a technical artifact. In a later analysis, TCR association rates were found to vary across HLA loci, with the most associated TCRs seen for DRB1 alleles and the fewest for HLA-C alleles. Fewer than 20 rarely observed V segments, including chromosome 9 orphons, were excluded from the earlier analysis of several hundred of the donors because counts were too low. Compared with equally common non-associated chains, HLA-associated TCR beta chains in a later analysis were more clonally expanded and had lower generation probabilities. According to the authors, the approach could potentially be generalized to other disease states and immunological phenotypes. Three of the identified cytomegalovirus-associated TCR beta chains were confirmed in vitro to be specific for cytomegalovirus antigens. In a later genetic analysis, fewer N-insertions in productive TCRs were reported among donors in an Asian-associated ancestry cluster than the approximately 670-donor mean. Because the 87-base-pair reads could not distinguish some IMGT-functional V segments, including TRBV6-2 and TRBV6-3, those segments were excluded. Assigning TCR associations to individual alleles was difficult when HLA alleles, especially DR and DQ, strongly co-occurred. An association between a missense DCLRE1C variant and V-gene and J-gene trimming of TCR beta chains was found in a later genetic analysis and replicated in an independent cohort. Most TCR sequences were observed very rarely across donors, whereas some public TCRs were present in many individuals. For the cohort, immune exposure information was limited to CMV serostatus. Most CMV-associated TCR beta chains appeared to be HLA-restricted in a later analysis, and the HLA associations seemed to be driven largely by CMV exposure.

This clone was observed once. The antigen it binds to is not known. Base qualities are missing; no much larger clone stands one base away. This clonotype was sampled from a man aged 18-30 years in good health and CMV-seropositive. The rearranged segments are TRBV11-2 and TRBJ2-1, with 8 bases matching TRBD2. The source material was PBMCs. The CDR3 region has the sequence CASSLGGGRDEQFF. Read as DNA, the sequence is TGTGCCAGCAGCTTAGGCGGGGGGCGGGATGAGCAGTTCTTC.